This TCR beta chain was profiled in a study of OX40 agonist ivuxolimab in advanced cancers. Overall study: While on treatment, patients had intravenous ivuxolimab at 0.01 to 10 mg/kg every 2 weeks. Study-wide findings and caveats: On average, CD8+ T cells showed a greater number of expanded clones than CD4+.

The CDR3 covers 14 residues. Between the trimmed V and J ends, which lost 3 bases and 2 bases, there was a span of 11 bases. CDR1 MNHEY and CDR2 SMNVEV come from the germline V gene (reference sequence). Sampling of blood occurred at baseline, cycle 4 day 1, and cycle 7 day 1. The count of this clone is one. What it binds is not known. TCRdb's copy holds only in-frame clones and misses some; the assay was immunoSEQ multiplex PCR. Of 55,000 to 65,000 clones in the sample, 80% to 90% were seen once. The chain is built from TRBV27 and TRBJ2-7; D may match TRBD1 or TRBD2 (6 bases each). The sequencing here drew on CD4+ or CD8+ T cells sorted from blood, taken in a trial of the OX40 agonist ivuxolimab. This TCR was recovered from an adult with an advanced solid tumor such as melanoma, head and neck, liver or kidney cancer. The CDR3 nucleotides read TGTGCCAGCAGTTTGTGGGGGGACACCTACGAGCAGTACTTC. Its translation is CASSLWGDTYEQYF.